The 13 T cell receptor beta chains presented below share a single source sample, sequenced in a study of tumor and adjacent non-tumor tissue in lung cancer. The template was RNA from unsorted bulk tissue. Three rounds of nested PCR, following a modified ARM-PCR protocol, produced the TCRbeta library. TCRdb ran MiXCR on the multiplex PCR reads and lists one entry per CDR3 protein. The sample has 90,000 to 110,000 distinct CDR3 sequences, 60% to 80% seen once; the top ten hold about 40%. Sequencing input: lung tumor tissue. The receptors here all came from a woman in her fifties or sixties with non-small cell lung cancer.

J is TRBJ2-1 and V is TRBV20-1; 13 nucleotides agree with TRBD2. V dropped 8 bases and J dropped 10; count of bases not matched to a gene: 20. CDR1 and CDR2 from the germline V gene are DFQATT and SNEGSKA (reference sequence). This CDR3 spans 17 amino acids. This CDR3 is CSIPDAARTSGRGEQFF. The CDR3 DNA follows: TGCAGTATCCCTGATGCAGCGAGGACTAGCGGGAGAGGCGAGCAGTTCTTC.

The chain combines TRBV9 with TRBJ1-2; no clear D. The CDR3 is 16 amino acids. Trimming cost V 4 bases and J 1 base, with 17 bases left between them. Germline loops: CDR1 SGDLS, CDR2 YYNGEE. CDR3 loop: CASSLTSWVGNYGYTF. The CDR3 region has the DNA TGTGCCAGCAGCTTAACATCATGGGTTGGTAACTATGGCTACACCTTC.

As concerns this clonotype: Since the CDR3 does not end with the conserved phenylalanine or tryptophan, this likely comes from a read error. The V gene is TRBV11-3, the J gene TRBJ2-1; the D is unclear. CDR1 and CDR2 (germline): SGHNT, YENEEA. This CDR3 comprises 17 residues. In nucleotides, the CDR3 is TGTGCCAGCAACTTAGAGTTGACTGGCTGGAGCCACAATGAGCAGTTCTCC. Protein product: CASNLELTGWSHNEQFS.

For this clonotype: The CDR3 ends on some other residue instead of the conserved phenylalanine or tryptophan, so this is likely a read error. This rearrangement joins TRBV4-2 to TRBJ2-3; 9 nucleotides line up with TRBD2. Per germline, CDR1 LGHNA and CDR2 YNFKEQ. There are 18 residues in the CDR3. CDR3 amino acids: CASNQVYRVAGGTDTQYL. The DNA for the CDR3 is TGTGCCAGCAACCAAGTGTATAGGGTAGCGGGGGGCACAGATACGCAGTATCTT.

J is TRBJ2-7 and V is TRBV12-3 or TRBV12-4; TRBD2 might be the D (6 bases). The CDR3 covers 14 residues. The V end was cut by 8 bases, the J end by 8 bases, with 22 bases between. CDR3 amino acids: CASPPLGGSGKQYF. CDR3 DNA: TGTGCCAGCCCACCTCTCGGGGGTTCGGGAAAGCAGTACTTC.

J is TRBJ1-1 and V is TRBV5-1; 8 bases map to TRBD1. This CDR3 is built from 14 residues. V was clipped by 6 bases and J by 6 bases; unmatched bases: 10. The germline V gene encodes CDR1 SGHRS and CDR2 YFSETQ. DNA of the CDR3: TGCGCCAGCATCTCAACCACGACAGGGGCTGAAGCTTTCTTT. This codes for CASISTTTGAEAFF.

Regarding this clonotype: A junction boundary mismatches the germline segment, possibly from a read error. The chain employs TRBV20-1 and TRBJ2-2; TRBD1 aligns across 7 bases. Germline V lookup: CDR1 DFQATT, CDR2 SNEGSKA (reference sequence). The CDR3 has 12 residues. The CDR3 sequence is CSAGSNTGELYF. DNA of the CDR3: TGCAGTGCTGGATCGAACACAGGGGAGCTGTATTTT.

The chain links TRBV5-5 to TRBJ2-7, with D perhaps TRBD1 (6 bases). The CDR3 has 15 residues. Trimming cost V 4 bases and J 3 bases, with 17 bases left between them. CDR1 and CDR2 (germline): SGHKS, YYEKEE (reference sequence). The CDR3 region has the DNA TGTGCCAGCAGCGGGTCCGGCACAGGGTACTACGAGCAGTACTTC. It translates to CASSGSGTGYYEQYF.

The genes are TRBV11-2 and TRBJ1-1; perhaps TRBD1 as D (6 bases). The CDR3 extends over 16 amino acids. CDR1 and CDR2 from the germline V gene are SGHAT and FQNNGV. The V and J ends lost 10 bases and 3 bases respectively, with 24 bases between them. CDR3 coding DNA: TGTGCCAACTCCACTGGGCAGGGGAAATCCCACACTGAAGCTTTCTTT. Its translation is CANSTGQGKSHTEAFF.

In regard to this clonotype: Mismatch with germline at one junction end may stem from a read error. The chain employs TRBV11-2 and TRBJ2-3; D call uncertain. CDR3 length: 16 amino acids. The germline gives CDR1 SGHAT, CDR2 FQNNGV. The CDR3 spells CASSPNSVINTDMQYF. The CDR3 coding sequence is TGTGCCAGCAGCCCCAACAGCGTAATTAACACAGATATGCAGTATTTT. Drawing the rest from reference TRBV11-2 and TRBJ2-3, the complete variable domain is EAGVAQSPRYKIIEKRQSVAFWCNPISGHATLYWYQQILGQGPKLLIQFQNNGVVDDSQLPKDRFSAERLKGVDSTLKIQPAKLEDSAVYLCASSPNSVINTDMQYFGPGTRLTVL.

V gene TRBV7-2 combines with J gene TRBJ2-6; D not resolved. CDR1 is SGHTA and CDR2 is FQGNSA in the germline V gene. Trimming took 5 bases from V and 0 from J, leaving 11 bases between them. The CDR3 is 16 amino acids. CDR3 coding DNA: TGTGCCAGCAGCATTCGACGGGCCTCTGGGGCCAACGTCCTGACTTTC. Translated, it gives CASSIRRASGANVLTF.

With regard to this clonotype: Just one base apart from a much larger clone, this may be a read error. In DNA form, the CDR3 reads TGTGCCATCAGTGAGGATGGACAGAGGCGGGAGCAGTTCTTC. Translated: CAISEDGQRREQFF. The J gene is TRBJ2-1, the V gene TRBV10-3; TRBD1 might be the D (6 bases). V was pared by 2 bases and J by 10 bases, with 15 bases between. The CDR3 loop spans 14 amino acids. Germline-derived CDR1 and CDR2 are ENHRY and SYGVKD.

V and J are TRBV11-3 and TRBJ2-1; 9 nucleotides agree with TRBD1. The CDR3 is 16 amino acids. Trimming took 7 bases from V and 4 from J; bases not matched to a gene: 11. CDR1 and CDR2 from the germline V gene are SGHNT and YENEEA. The CDR3 spells CASINVGTGIYNEQFF. As DNA, the CDR3 is TGTGCCAGCATCAATGTGGGGACAGGGATTTACAATGAGCAGTTCTTC.